This record looks at one TCR beta chain sequence and its context. iRepertoire HTBI primers and Arm-PCR of CDR3 regions built TCR beta libraries. TCRdb reprocessed the multiplex PCR reads with MiXCR, giving one entry per CDR3 protein. The data show under 450,000 distinct CDR3 sequences, approximately 23% seen once. This record comes from a study of regulatory T cells in long-lasting Graves disease. The time point: persistent/refractory GD, antithyroid drugs over 5 years with positive TRAb. After RNA was extracted from PBMCs, the TCR library was made from it. Roughly 9.5-milliliter peripheral blood samples went into EDTA tubes. With 1 base clipped from V and 6 bases from J, the junction kept 13 bases outside the gene matches. Germline values: CDR1 SGHAT, CDR2 FQNNGV. The CDR3 is 18 residues long.

This receptor was obtained from a woman aged 35 to 49 with Graves disease. This chain uses TRBV11-2 with TRBJ2-1, with TRBD2 identical over 9 bases. The material was peripheral blood mononuclear cells (PBMCs), obtained when the disease was refractory, from a patient treated with antithyroid drugs. Written as DNA, the CDR3 is TGTGCCAGCAGCTTAGTCCTCCGCCTAGCGGGACGGATCAATGAGCAGTTCTTC. This encodes CASSLVLRLAGRINEQFF.